This record covers a single TCR beta chain. The CDR3 is made up of 15 amino acids. From germline, CDR1 is MNHNY and CDR2 SVGAGI (reference sequence). The ends were cut back, 2 bases at V and 4 bases at J, with 14 bases in the middle. Random-hexamer reverse transcription was applied to about 0.45 to 1 ug RNA. Amplification of TCR beta CDR3 across 54 Vbeta and 13 Jbeta was performed with immunoSEQ multiplex PCR. TCRdb analysed the immunoSEQ multiplex PCR reads with MiXCR anew, one entry per CDR3 protein. Of 170,000 or so distinct CDR3 sequences listed, approximately 95% were seen once; the top ten hold approximately 0.12%. The data stem from a study of CD8 T cells in Susac syndrome. The authors sequenced TCR beta from blood CD8+ and CD4+ T cells. While CD8+ and CD4+ T cells were isolated negatively, TEMRA cells were enriched by FACS.

The sample comprised CD4+ T cells from PBMCs. The sequence came from a human donor with Susac syndrome. The V gene is TRBV6-6, the J gene TRBJ2-5; D is ambiguous. The CDR3 region has the DNA TGTGCCAGCAGTTACCCACAAAAGACCGGAGAGACCCAGTACTTC. Its protein product is CASSYPQKTGETQYF.